This is a list of T cell receptor beta chains from one sample in a study of blood T cell repertoires in COVID-19. Assay: immunoSEQ multiplex PCR; the TCRdb copy retains only in-frame clones and omits some. The top ten clones hold approximately 15% of a sample with 150,000 to 200,000 clones, about 80% of them seen once. Sample: PBMCs or T cells enriched from blood (not recorded which). The receptors were gathered from a man between 60 and 75 years old who had been exposed to COVID-19. CDR3s include the opening cysteine and the closing phenylalanine or tryptophan. A D gene is named only where the DNA matches it firmly. Clone sizes are given selectively: once, few, many, or a class where the clone is expanded.

TRBV6-6	.	TRBJ1-2	TRBD1	CASSRQGGGYTF	TGTGCCAGCAGTAGACAGGGTGGTGGCTACACCTTC
TRBV5-8	.	TRBJ2-7	TRBD1	CASSLLRTGSSYEQYF	TGTGCCAGCAGCTTGCTTAGGACAGGGAGCTCCTACGAGCAGTACTTC
TRBV5-1	.	TRBJ1-4	.	CASTLGDKNEKLFF	TGCGCCAGCACCCTCGGGGATAAGAATGAAAAACTGTTTTTT
TRBV7-3	.	TRBJ2-1	.	CASSLRDRGTFSYNEQFF	TGTGCCAGCAGCTTACGGGACAGAGGGACTTTCTCCTACAATGAGCAGTTCTTC
TRBV11-2	.	TRBJ2-7	TRBD2	CASSLEGGTRTAYEQYF	TGTGCCAGCAGCTTAGAGGGGGGGACTCGAACCGCTTACGAGCAGTACTTC
TRBV5-4	.	TRBJ1-2	.	CASSLDPRSDGYTF	TGTGCCAGCAGCTTGGACCCTCGAAGCGATGGCTACACCTTC
TRBV6-6	.	TRBJ1-4	.	CASSYKGEEEKLFF	TGTGCCAGCAGTTATAAAGGGGAGGAGGAAAAACTGTTTTTT
TRBV3-1/TRBV3-2	once	TRBJ2-3	TRBD2	CASRASGSKSDTQYF	TGTGCCAGCAGAGCTAGCGGGAGTAAGTCAGATACGCAGTATTTT
TRBV5-1	.	TRBJ2-1	TRBD2	CASSFWAGGGNEQFF	TGCGCCAGCAGCTTCTGGGCGGGAGGAGGCAATGAGCAGTTCTTC
TRBV7-2	few	TRBJ1-6	TRBD1	CASSRPPGQNNSPLHF	TGTGCCAGCAGCCGTCCCCCGGGACAGAATAATTCACCCCTCCACTTT
TRBV3-1/TRBV3-2	.	TRBJ2-2	TRBD2	CASSRLSGGNTGELFF	TGTGCCAGCAGCCGGCTGAGCGGGGGGAACACCGGGGAGCTGTTTTTT
TRBV5-1	.	TRBJ2-3	TRBD1	CASSRRPGQGTDTQYF	TGCGCCAGCAGCCGCCGACCGGGACAGGGTACAGATACGCAGTATTTT
TRBV29-1	.	TRBJ1-6	TRBD1	CSVRDRASFTLHF	TGCAGCGTCCGGGACAGGGCATCTTTCACCCTCCACTTT
TRBV5-4	.	TRBJ2-1	TRBD1	CASSSGQRNEQFF	TGTGCCAGCAGCTCGGGACAGCGGAATGAGCAGTTCTTC
TRBV27	.	TRBJ2-6	TRBD1	CASSSRQGLGSGANVLTF	TGTGCCAGCAGTTCCCGACAGGGGCTGGGTTCTGGGGCCAACGTCCTGACTTTC
TRBV19	.	TRBJ2-2	TRBD1	CASSTGQGAPGELFF	TGTGCCAGTAGTACAGGACAGGGGGCCCCCGGGGAGCTGTTTTTT
TRBV24-1	.	TRBJ2-1	.	CATSKGLFSYNEQFF	TGTGCCACCAGTAAGGGGCTATTCTCCTACAATGAGCAGTTCTTC
TRBV27	few	TRBJ1-5	.	CASSLDGRSNQPQHF	TGTGCCAGCAGTTTAGATGGGAGGTCCAATCAGCCCCAGCATTTT
TRBV6-2/TRBV6-3	.	TRBJ2-7	TRBD1	CASSPPTGNYEQYF	TGTGCCAGCAGCCCCCCGACAGGGAACTACGAGCAGTACTTC
TRBV28	.	TRBJ1-2	.	CASSPPFETANYGYTF	TGTGCCAGCAGTCCTCCCTTCGAGACAGCTAACTATGGCTACACCTTC
TRBV12-5	.	TRBJ2-1	.	CASGLTPQPKQFF	TGTGCTAGTGGTTTAACCCCACAGCCAAAGCAGTTCTTC
TRBV11-2	.	TRBJ2-7	TRBD2	CASSFSSGEYEQYF	TGTGCCAGCAGCTTTTCTAGCGGAGAATACGAGCAGTACTTC
TRBV25-1	.	TRBJ2-4	TRBD2	CASSQPSIAGDIQYF	TGTGCCAGCAGCCAACCGAGCATAGCGGGGGACATTCAGTACTTC
TRBV27	.	TRBJ1-2	TRBD1	CASSLFSSARDRGPSLYGYTF	TGTGCCAGCAGCTTATTCTCCAGCGCACGGGACAGGGGGCCCTCCCTATATGGCTACACCTTC
TRBV27	.	TRBJ1-6	.	CASSWASSYNSPLHF	TGTGCCAGCAGTTGGGCGAGCTCCTATAATTCACCCCTCCACTTT
TRBV2	.	TRBJ2-1	.	CASRLAGNEQFF	TGTGCCAGCAGGTTGGCGGGGAATGAGCAGTTCTTC
TRBV7-8	.	TRBJ2-1	.	CASSVRGTSRNNEQFF	TGTGCCAGCAGTGTTCGGGGAACTAGCAGAAACAATGAGCAGTTCTTC
TRBV7-3	.	TRBJ1-3	.	CASSLMRGSGNTIYF	TGTGCCAGCAGCTTAATGAGGGGGTCTGGAAACACCATATATTTT
TRBV19	.	TRBJ1-1	.	CASSTPRGLHTEAFF	TGTGCCAGTAGTACCCCAAGGGGTTTACACACTGAAGCTTTCTTT
TRBV19	few	TRBJ1-2	.	CASRPDRSPSGGYTF	TGTGCCAGTAGGCCCGACAGGTCCCCGAGCGGTGGCTACACCTTC
TRBV19	.	TRBJ2-6	.	CASSIAAAANVLTF	TGTGCCAGTAGTATCGCCGCGGCCGCCAACGTCCTGACTTTC
TRBV7-7	few	TRBJ2-1	TRBD2	CASSLVGGGSYNEQFF	TGTGCCAGCAGCTTAGTAGGCGGGGGCTCCTACAATGAGCAGTTCTTC
TRBV24-1	.	TRBJ2-5	TRBD1	CATSDTGVGEETQYF	TGTGCCACCAGTGATACAGGGGTTGGGGAAGAGACCCAGTACTTC
TRBV6-1	.	TRBJ1-5	.	CASSEARGQPQHF	TGTGCCAGCAGTGAAGCGCGGGGACAGCCCCAGCATTTT
TRBV11-1	.	TRBJ1-6	TRBD1	CASSLDRANSPLHF	TGTGCCAGCAGCCTGGACAGGGCCAATTCACCCCTCCACTTT
TRBV3-1/TRBV3-2	.	TRBJ1-2	.	CASSSRGYFGGYTF	TGTGCCAGCAGCTCCCGGGGGTATTTCGGCGGCTACACCTTC
TRBV3-1/TRBV3-2	.	TRBJ1-4	.	CASSRQTEANEKLFF	TGTGCCAGCAGCCGGCAGACGGAGGCGAATGAAAAACTGTTTTTT
TRBV27	.	TRBJ1-2	.	CASSLSAAGNPYGYTF	TGTGCCAGCAGTTTATCTGCGGCAGGGAACCCTTATGGCTACACCTTC
TRBV9	.	TRBJ2-1	TRBD2	CASSALTGLAGVKEQFF	TGTGCCAGCAGCGCCCTCACGGGACTAGCGGGAGTTAAGGAGCAGTTCTTC
TRBV9	.	TRBJ1-6	.	CASSVVVDSPLHF	TGTGCCAGCAGCGTAGTAGTCGATTCACCCCTCCACTTT
TRBV5-1	.	TRBJ2-5	.	CASSQSLAPGFETQYF	TGCGCCAGCAGCCAATCGCTAGCGCCTGGGTTTGAAACCCAGTACTTC
TRBV14	.	TRBJ2-7	TRBD2	CASSSGRGYEQYF	TGTGCCAGCAGCTCCGGGAGGGGCTACGAGCAGTACTTC
TRBV28	.	TRBJ1-1	.	CASSLGGVNTEAFF	TGTGCCAGCTCATTAGGGGGGGTGAACACTGAAGCTTTCTTT
TRBV5-1	.	TRBJ1-5	.	CASSLNGGRQDQPQHF	TGCGCCAGCAGCTTGAACGGGGGGCGTCAGGATCAGCCCCAGCATTTT
TRBV7-9	few	TRBJ2-1	.	CASSFSTGNEQFF	TGTGCCAGCAGCTTCTCGACGGGGAATGAGCAGTTCTTC
TRBV29-1	.	TRBJ1-1	TRBD1	CSGKTGATEAFF	TGCAGCGGTAAAACAGGGGCCACTGAAGCTTTCTTT
TRBV11-3	.	TRBJ2-1	.	CASRGHNNEQFF	TGTGCCAGCAGGGGCCACAACAATGAGCAGTTCTTC
TRBV9	.	TRBJ2-3	.	CASSGAGTDTQYF	TGTGCCAGCAGCGGCGCAGGGACAGATACGCAGTATTTT
TRBV4-1	many	TRBJ2-7	TRBD2	CASSQNGGRAGEQYF	TGCGCCAGCAGCCAAAATGGCGGGAGGGCCGGCGAGCAGTACTTC
TRBV11-2	.	TRBJ2-7	.	CASSSDRRGEQYF	TGTGCCAGCAGCTCAGACCGTCGGGGCGAGCAGTACTTC
TRBV7-9	many	TRBJ2-2	TRBD1	CASSARQGIDTGELFF	TGTGCCAGCAGCGCCCGACAGGGAATCGACACCGGGGAGCTGTTTTTT
TRBV19	.	TRBJ1-5	TRBD1	CASSLGGLGNQPQHF	TGTGCCAGTAGTCTAGGGGGCCTGGGAAATCAGCCCCAGCATTTT
TRBV3-1/TRBV3-2	.	TRBJ1-6	TRBD1	CASSQNRGLPHF	TGTGCCAGCAGCCAGAACAGGGGGCTTCCCCACTTT